A single sample gave rise to the 10 T cell receptor beta chains below, sequenced in a study of control samples from healthy donors and cancer patients. Profiling relied on immunoSEQ multiplex PCR, and the TCRdb table lists in-frame clones only, not all of them. This table holds 400,000 to 450,000 clones, 80% to 95% found once. The specimen was PBMCs. The source is a man aged 40-50 years with head and neck cancer.

The gene calls are TRBV9 and TRBJ2-7; TRBD1 matches at 8 bases. The CDR3 consists of 14 residues. The germline V gene has CDR1 SGDLS and CDR2 YYNGEE. V shed 3 bases, J shed 7 bases, and the junction held 9 bases outside the gene matches. Here the CDR3 reads CASSADRVSREQYF. In nucleotides, the CDR3 is TGTGCCAGCAGCGCGGACAGGGTATCGAGAGAGCAGTACTTC.

The rearrangement joins TRBV5-4 to TRBJ2-2; D is unclear. This CDR3 is 16 amino acids long. Germline V CDR1 and CDR2: SGHNT, YYREEE (reference sequence). Trimming took off 3 bases at V and 0 bases at J, with 12 bases between the two ends. The CDR3 loop is CASSWMAATNTGELFF. Here the CDR3 DNA reads TGTGCCAGCAGCTGGATGGCGGCAACGAACACCGGGGAGCTGTTTTTT.

The chain couples TRBV5-1 to TRBJ2-1; 12 bases align to TRBD2. The V gene's germline CDR1 is SGHRS and CDR2 YFSETQ. The CDR3 spans 14 residues. V shed 3 bases and J 6 bases; nucleotides not matched to a gene: 1. The CDR3 bases are TGCGCCAGCAGCTCTAGCGGGGGGGCCAATGAGCAGTTCTTC. Its protein is CASSSSGGANEQFF. Variable domain in full (rest from reference TRBV5-1 and TRBJ2-1): KAGVTQTPRYLIKTRGQQVTLSCSPISGHRSVSWYQQTPGQGLQFLFEYFSETQRNKGNFPGRFSGRQFSNSRSEMNVSTLELGDSALYLCASSSSGGANEQFFGPGTRLTVL.

The rearrangement joins TRBV28 to TRBJ2-1; 9 positions agree with TRBD2. Losses at the gene ends were 7 bases for V and 0 bases for J; bases not matched to a gene: 13. Germline V gene data show CDR1 as MDHEN and CDR2 as SYDVKM. This CDR3 is built from 18 residues. DNA for the CDR3: TGTGCCAGCAACGGGGGAGCGGGGGGCCGGAGCTCCTACAATGAGCAGTTCTTC. It specifies CASNGGAGGRSSYNEQFF.

The V and J genes are TRBV5-1 and TRBJ1-1, with TRBD1 as a possible D gene (5 bases). Per germline, CDR1 SGHRS and CDR2 YFSETQ. Trimming took 4 bases from V and 1 from J, leaving 17 bases between them. This CDR3 region has 16 residues. As DNA, the CDR3 is TGCGCCAGCAGCGGGGGTGGGGCAGGGCAGAACACTGAAGCTTTCTTT. This sequence encodes CASSGGGAGQNTEAFF.

The gene calls are TRBV28 and TRBJ2-7; the D is unclear. Trimming took off 8 bases at V and 5 bases at J, with 22 bases between the two ends. CDR1 is MDHEN, CDR2 SYDVKM, per germline. The CDR3 covers 15 residues. The CDR3 spells CASFSPFSGTNEQYF. The CDR3 DNA is TGTGCCAGCTTTTCTCCCTTTTCGGGTACCAACGAGCAGTACTTC.

The J gene is TRBJ1-4, the V gene TRBV4-1, with D tentatively TRBD1 (6 bases). The CDR3 spans 15 residues. Between the trimmed V and J ends, which lost 2 bases and 5 bases, there was a span of 12 bases. Germline V gene sequence: CDR1 MGHRA, CDR2 YSYEKL. CDR3 loop: CASSQSQGRNEKLFF. The CDR3, as DNA: TGCGCCAGCAGCCAAAGCCAGGGGCGGAATGAAAAACTGTTTTTT.

The genes are TRBV7-2 and TRBJ1-2, with 7 bases aligning to TRBD1. This CDR3 comprises 13 residues. J lost 2 bases, V lost 7 bases, and 4 bases had no gene match. Germline CDR1 reads SGHTA; CDR2 reads FQGNSA. The CDR3 region is CASITTGNYGYTF. The CDR3 DNA reads as TGTGCCAGCATCACGACAGGGAACTATGGCTACACCTTC.

The V call is TRBV3-1 (or the pseudogene TRBV3-2), the J call TRBJ1-1; unclear D gene. Germline V gene lookup returns CDR1 LGHDT and CDR2 YNNKEL (reference sequence). The CDR3 covers 14 residues. The V end was cut by 7 bases, the J end by 4 bases, with 16 bases between. For the CDR3, the DNA is TGTGCCAGCATCCCAAGCGGTTCTAGCACTGAAGCTTTCTTT. Translation: CASIPSGSSTEAFF.

The chain uses TRBV12-5 and TRBJ2-7; 8 bases are a match to TRBD2. CDR1 and CDR2 (germline): LGHNT, FRNRAP. The CDR3 spans 15 residues. V was clipped by 7 bases and J by 3 bases; unmatched bases: 11. The CDR3: CASDPGREGHYEQYF. The CDR3, as DNA: TGTGCTAGTGACCCGGGCCGGGAGGGCCACTACGAGCAGTACTTC.